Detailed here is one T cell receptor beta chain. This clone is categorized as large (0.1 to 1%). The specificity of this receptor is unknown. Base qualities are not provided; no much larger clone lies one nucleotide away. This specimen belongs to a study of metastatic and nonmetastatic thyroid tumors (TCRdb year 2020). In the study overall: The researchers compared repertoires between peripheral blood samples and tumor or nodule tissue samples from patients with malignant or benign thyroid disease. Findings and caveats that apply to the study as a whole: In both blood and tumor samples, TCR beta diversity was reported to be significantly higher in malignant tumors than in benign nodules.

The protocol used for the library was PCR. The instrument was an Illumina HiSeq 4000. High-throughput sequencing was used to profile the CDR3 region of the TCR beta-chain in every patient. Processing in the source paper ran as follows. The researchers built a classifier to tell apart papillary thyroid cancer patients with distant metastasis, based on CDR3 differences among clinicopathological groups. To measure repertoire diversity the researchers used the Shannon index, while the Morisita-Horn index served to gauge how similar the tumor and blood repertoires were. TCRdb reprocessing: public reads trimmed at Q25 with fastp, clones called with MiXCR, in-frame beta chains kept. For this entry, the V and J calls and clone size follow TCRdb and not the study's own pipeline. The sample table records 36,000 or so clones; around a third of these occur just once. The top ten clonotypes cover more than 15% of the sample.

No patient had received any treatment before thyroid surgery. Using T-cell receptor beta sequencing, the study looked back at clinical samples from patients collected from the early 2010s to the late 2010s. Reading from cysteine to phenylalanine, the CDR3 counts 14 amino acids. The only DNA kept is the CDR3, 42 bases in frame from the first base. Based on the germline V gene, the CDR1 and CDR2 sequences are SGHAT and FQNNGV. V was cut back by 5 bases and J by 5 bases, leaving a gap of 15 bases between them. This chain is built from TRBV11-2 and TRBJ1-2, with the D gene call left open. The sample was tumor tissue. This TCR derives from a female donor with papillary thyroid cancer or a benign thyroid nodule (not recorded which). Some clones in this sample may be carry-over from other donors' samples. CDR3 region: CASSGSRQAYGYTF. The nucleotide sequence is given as TGTGCCAGCAGCGGATCGAGGCAGGCTTATGGCTACACCTTC.